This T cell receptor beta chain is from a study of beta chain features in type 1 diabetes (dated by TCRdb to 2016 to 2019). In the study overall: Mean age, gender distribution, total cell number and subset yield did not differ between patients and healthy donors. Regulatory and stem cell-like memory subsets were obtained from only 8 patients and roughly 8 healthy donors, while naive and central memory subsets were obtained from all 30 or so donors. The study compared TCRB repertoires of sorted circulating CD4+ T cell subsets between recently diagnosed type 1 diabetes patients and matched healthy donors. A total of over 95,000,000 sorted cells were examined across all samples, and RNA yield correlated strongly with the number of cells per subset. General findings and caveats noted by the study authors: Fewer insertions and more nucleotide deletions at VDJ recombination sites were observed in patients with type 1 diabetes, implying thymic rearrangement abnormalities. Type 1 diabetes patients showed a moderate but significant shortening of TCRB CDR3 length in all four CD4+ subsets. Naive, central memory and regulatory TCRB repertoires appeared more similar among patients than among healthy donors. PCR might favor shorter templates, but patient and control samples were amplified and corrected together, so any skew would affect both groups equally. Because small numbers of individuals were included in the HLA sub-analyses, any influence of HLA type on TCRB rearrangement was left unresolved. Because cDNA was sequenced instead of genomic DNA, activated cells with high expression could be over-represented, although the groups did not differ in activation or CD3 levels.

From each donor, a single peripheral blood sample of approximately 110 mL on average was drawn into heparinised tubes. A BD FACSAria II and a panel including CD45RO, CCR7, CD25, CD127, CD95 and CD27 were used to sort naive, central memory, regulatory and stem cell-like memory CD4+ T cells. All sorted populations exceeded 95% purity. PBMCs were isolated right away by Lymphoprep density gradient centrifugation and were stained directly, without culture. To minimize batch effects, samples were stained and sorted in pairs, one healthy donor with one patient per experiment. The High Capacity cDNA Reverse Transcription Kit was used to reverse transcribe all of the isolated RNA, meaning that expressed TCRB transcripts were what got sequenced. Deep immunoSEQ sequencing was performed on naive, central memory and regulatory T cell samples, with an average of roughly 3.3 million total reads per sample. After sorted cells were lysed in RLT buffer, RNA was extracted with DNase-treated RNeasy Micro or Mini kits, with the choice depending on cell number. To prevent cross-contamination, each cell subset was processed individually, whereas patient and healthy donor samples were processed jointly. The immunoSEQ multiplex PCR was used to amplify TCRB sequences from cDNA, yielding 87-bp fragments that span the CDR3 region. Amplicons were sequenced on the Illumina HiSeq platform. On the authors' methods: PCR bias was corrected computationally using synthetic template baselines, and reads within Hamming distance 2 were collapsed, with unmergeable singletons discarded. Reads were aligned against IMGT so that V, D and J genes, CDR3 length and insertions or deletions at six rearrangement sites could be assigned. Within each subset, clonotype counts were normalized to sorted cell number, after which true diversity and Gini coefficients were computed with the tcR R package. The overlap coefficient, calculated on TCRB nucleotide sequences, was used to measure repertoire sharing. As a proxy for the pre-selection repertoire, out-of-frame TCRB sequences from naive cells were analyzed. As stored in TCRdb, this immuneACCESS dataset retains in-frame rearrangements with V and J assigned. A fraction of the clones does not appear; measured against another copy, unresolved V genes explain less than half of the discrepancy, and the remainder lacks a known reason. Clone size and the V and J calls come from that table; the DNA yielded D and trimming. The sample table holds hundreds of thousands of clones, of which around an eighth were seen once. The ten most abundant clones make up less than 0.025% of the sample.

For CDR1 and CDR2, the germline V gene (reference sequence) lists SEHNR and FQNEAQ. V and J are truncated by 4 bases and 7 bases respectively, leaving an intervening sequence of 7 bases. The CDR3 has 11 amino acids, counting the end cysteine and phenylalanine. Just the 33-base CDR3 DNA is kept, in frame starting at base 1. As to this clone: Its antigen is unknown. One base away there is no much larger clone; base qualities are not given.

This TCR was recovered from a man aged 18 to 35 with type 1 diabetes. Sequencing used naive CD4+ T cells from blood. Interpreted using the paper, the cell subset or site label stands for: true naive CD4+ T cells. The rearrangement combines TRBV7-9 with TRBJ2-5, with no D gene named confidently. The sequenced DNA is TGTGCCAGCAGCTCAATGGGGACCCAGTACTTC. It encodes CASSSMGTQYF.